This record concerns one TCR beta chain sequence. The antigen is not known. The same CDR3 also results from other DNA sequences found in this sample. Peripheral blood came from all dose cohorts at three timepoints. The record originates from a study of OX40 agonist ivuxolimab in advanced cancers. Study-wide context: Three patients showed partial responses: one hepatocellular carcinoma and two cutaneous melanoma cases.

Here immunoSEQ multiplex PCR was the method, and the copy in TCRdb shows in-frame clones only, minus some. The sample shows about 71,000 clones, 84% of them seen only once. There are 15 residues in the CDR3. Germline assignment: CDR1 SGHTA and CDR2 FQGNSA. Trimming took 1 base from V and 1 from J, leaving 10 bases between them. Study-level results: Relative to CD4+ cells, CD8+ T cells on average had more expanded clones. Low normalized T-cell clonal expansion also characterized some of the nonresponders.

The receptor was isolated from an adult with an advanced solid tumor such as melanoma, head and neck, liver or kidney cancer. The starting material was CD4+ or CD8+ T cells sorted from blood, obtained in a trial of the OX40 agonist ivuxolimab. This chain connects TRBV7-2 to TRBJ1-1, with a tentative D call TRBD1 (6 bases). The CDR3 sequence is CASSLGGGGNTEAFF. CDR3 DNA: TGTGCCAGCAGCTTAGGAGGGGGAGGGAACACTGAAGCTTTCTTT. The variable domain in full, with the rest retrieved from reference TRBV7-2 and TRBJ1-1, is GAGVSQSPSNKVTEKGKDVELRCDPISGHTALYWYRQSLGQGLEFLIYFQGNSAPDKSGLPSDRFSAERTGGSVSTLTIQRTQQEDSAVYLCASSLGGGGNTEAFFGQGTRLTVV.